One TCR beta chain is described in this entry. The CDR3 has 12 amino acids. CDR1 and CDR2 (germline): DFQATT, SNEGSKA (reference sequence). These data originate in a study of CXCR3-negative and CXCR3-positive naive CD8 T cells. Researchers prepared the TRB cDNA libraries using 5' RACE with UMI labels. TCRdb reprocessed the 5' RACE reads, with one entry per CDR3 protein and no DNA. In all, the sample yields 70,000 to 100,000 distinct CDR3 sequences. Sequenced: naive CXCR3- CD8+ T cells from blood. Subset described: CD45RO-CCR7+CD27+CD95- naive CD8+ T cells lacking CXCR3 (TNR3-). The sequence was collected from a human donor in good health. Some clones in this sample may be carry-over from other donors' samples. The chain employs TRBV20-1 and TRBJ2-1; the TRBD1 assignment by TCRdb is unverifiable without DNA. CDR3 amino acids: CSARHTGDEQFF.